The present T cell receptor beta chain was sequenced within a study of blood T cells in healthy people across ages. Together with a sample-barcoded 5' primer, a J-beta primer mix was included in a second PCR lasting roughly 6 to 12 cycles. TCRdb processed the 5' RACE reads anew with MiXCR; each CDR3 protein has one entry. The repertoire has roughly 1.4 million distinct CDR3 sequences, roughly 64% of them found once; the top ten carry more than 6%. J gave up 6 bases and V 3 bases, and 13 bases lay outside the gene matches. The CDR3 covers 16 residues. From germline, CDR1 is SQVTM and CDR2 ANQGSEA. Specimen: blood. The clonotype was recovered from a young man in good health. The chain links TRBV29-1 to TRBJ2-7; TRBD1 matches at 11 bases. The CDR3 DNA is TGCAGCGTTGAGCTTGTGATGGGACAGGGGGGAGCCGAGCAGTACTTC. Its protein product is CSVELVMGQGGAEQYF.